This passage covers 16 T cell receptor beta chains from one sample sequenced in a study of shared clonotypes between healthy human individuals. Libraries were prepared by immunoSEQ multiplex PCR; TCRdb keeps only in-frame clonotypes and omits some of them. The sample consists of millions of clones, roughly 95% of them appearing once. What was sequenced was naive CD4+ T cells sorted from blood. The subset here: CD45RA+ positively selected. These receptors all come from a man aged 18 to 29 in good health.

As concerns this clone: The same CDR3 also results from other DNA sequences found in this sample. This chain uses TRBV6-5 with TRBJ1-5; D uncertain. CDR1 and CDR2 (germline): MNHEY, SVGAGI. Trimming pared 6 bases from V and 4 bases from J, leaving 10 bases between. The length of the CDR3 is 13 residues. CDR3: CASSQNSNQPQHF. The DNA of the CDR3 is TGTGCCAGCAGCCAAAACTCGAATCAGCCCCAGCATTTT.

The chain links TRBV9 to TRBJ2-1; D uncertain. V lost 4 bases, J lost 9 bases, and 14 bases lay in between. The CDR3 length is 13 residues. CDR1 is SGDLS and CDR2 is YYNGEE in the germline V gene. This CDR3 reads CASSPLGSIEQFF. The CDR3 DNA is TGTGCCAGCAGCCCCCTGGGGTCCATTGAGCAGTTCTTC.

This chain joins TRBV6-5 and TRBJ2-2, with a weak D call TRBD1 (6 bases). From germline, CDR1 is MNHEY and CDR2 SVGAGI. V was clipped by 6 bases and J by 2 bases, with 13 bases between them. This CDR3 has 15 amino acids. The CDR3 DNA reads TGTGCCAGCAGGGGCGAGGGGGTAAACACCGGGGAGCTGTTTTTT. Amino acids: CASRGEGVNTGELFF.

The rearrangement links TRBV27 to TRBJ2-2; 7 bases are a match to TRBD1. Trimming at V came to 4 bases and at J to 1 base, leaving 3 bases not matched to a gene. The CDR3 runs to 15 residues. Per germline, CDR1 MNHEY and CDR2 SMNVEV (reference sequence). The CDR3 region has the DNA TGTGCCAGCAGTTCCCGGACAGGGAACACCGGGGAGCTGTTTTTT. It translates to CASSSRTGNTGELFF.

CDR3: CASSLGSGNIQYF. The DNA of the CDR3 is TGTGCCAGCAGCTTAGGCAGTGGAAACATTCAGTACTTC. The chain recombines TRBV7-9 with TRBJ2-4; D gene uncertain. Germline CDR1 reads SEHNR; CDR2 reads FQNEAQ (reference sequence). Trimming took 1 base from V and 6 from J, leaving 7 bases between them. This CDR3 has 13 residues.

The gene calls are TRBV5-1 and TRBJ2-7, with D possibly called TRBD1 or TRBD2 (5 bases each). V was trimmed by 0 bases and J by 3 bases, leaving 10 bases between them. Looked up from germline, CDR1 is SGHRS and CDR2 is YFSETQ. CDR3 length equals 14 residues. CDR3 protein: CASSLARDLYEQYF. The CDR3 DNA follows: TGCGCCAGCAGCTTGGCGAGGGACCTCTACGAGCAGTACTTC.

The rearrangement joins TRBV6-1 to TRBJ2-7; 7 bases agree with TRBD1. V trimming: 3 bases; J trimming: 2 bases; junction bases outside the gene matches: 7. Germline CDR1 is MNHNS and CDR2 is SASEGT. This CDR3 has 15 amino acids. Here the CDR3 reads CASSDTQGPPYEQYF. Here the CDR3 DNA reads TGTGCCAGCAGTGACACACAGGGGCCGCCCTACGAGCAGTACTTC.

The gene calls are TRBV4-2 and TRBJ2-3; 7 nucleotides agree with TRBD2. This CDR3 region has 21 residues. Germline CDR1 reads LGHNA; CDR2 reads YNFKEQ. V lost 4 bases and J lost 0; bases outside the gene matches: 22. As DNA, the CDR3 is TGTGCCAGCAGCCTTCCGGCGGGATTTAGACTAGCAGCCCAGAGCACAGATACGCAGTATTTT. It translates to CASSLPAGFRLAAQSTDTQYF.

The chain links TRBV6-1 to TRBJ2-7, with 9 bases that match TRBD2. CDR1 MNHNS and CDR2 SASEGT come from the germline V gene. V trimming: 3 bases; J trimming: 0 bases; junction bases outside the gene matches: 6. This CDR3 is built from 16 residues. This CDR3 reads CASSDRSGGYSYEQYF. The CDR3 DNA follows: TGTGCCAGCAGTGACCGGAGCGGGGGGTACTCCTACGAGCAGTACTTC.

The J gene is TRBJ2-2, the V gene TRBV11-2; unclear D gene. Germline CDR1 and CDR2: SGHAT and FQNNGV. The length of the CDR3 is 14 residues. The V and J ends lost 6 bases and 6 bases respectively, with 14 bases between them. The CDR3 DNA sequence: TGTGCCAGCAGGGTAGTTCAAGGCCCCGGGGAGCTGTTTTTT. Translated, it gives CASRVVQGPGELFF.

The rearrangement links TRBV5-1 to TRBJ2-2; D tentatively fits TRBD1 or TRBD2 (5 bases each). CDR1 and CDR2 (germline): SGHRS, YFSETQ. This CDR3 is 16 amino acids long. Deletions cut 2 bases from V and 1 base from J, with 12 bases between. The CDR3, as DNA: TGCGCCAGCAGCTTATGGGGGTCGGGGAACACCGGGGAGCTGTTTTTT. Translated, it gives CASSLWGSGNTGELFF.

V and J are TRBV30 and TRBJ2-5; D not certain. Per the germline V gene, CDR1 is GTSNPN and CDR2 is SVGIG (reference sequence). CDR3 length equals 14 residues. V was shortened by 0 bases and J by 1 base, with 9 bases between the two germline ends. CDR3 sequence reads: CAWSVQWVQETQYF. The CDR3 region has the DNA TGTGCCTGGAGTGTACAGTGGGTCCAAGAGACCCAGTACTTC.

This clone was seen once. This chain links TRBV19 with TRBJ1-4, with D maybe TRBD1 (6 bases). The CDR3 has 14 amino acids. CDR1 and CDR2 from the germline V gene are LNHDA and SQIVND (reference sequence). V was trimmed by 3 bases and J by 5 bases, leaving 10 bases between them. As DNA, the CDR3 is TGTGCCAGTAGTATGGTGACAGGAAATGAAAAACTGTTTTTT. Translated, it gives CASSMVTGNEKLFF.

The chain is built from TRBV4-1 and TRBJ1-6, with 10 bases identical to TRBD1. Germline lookup yields CDR1 MGHRA and CDR2 YSYEKL. This CDR3 is 16 amino acids long. Trimming removed 9 bases from V and 6 bases from J; junction bases left unmatched: 11. DNA of the CDR3: TGCGCCAGTTACCCGACAGGGGGCTTCCTTAATTCACCCCTCCACTTT. This codes for CASYPTGGFLNSPLHF.

The J gene is TRBJ2-3, the V gene TRBV10-3, with D possibly TRBD2 on 6 matching bases. The V end lost 6 bases, the J end lost 6 bases, and 16 bases lay between the germline ends. Germline loops: CDR1 ENHRY, CDR2 SYGVKD. There are 14 residues in the CDR3. The CDR3 spells CAISLAGMVDTQYF. The CDR3 bases are TGTGCCATCAGCTTGGCGGGGATGGTCGATACGCAGTATTTT.

This clone was counted many times. The V and J genes are TRBV19 and TRBJ2-5; perhaps TRBD1 as D (5 bases). CDR1 LNHDA and CDR2 SQIVND come from the germline V gene (reference sequence). CDR3 size: 14 residues. V was clipped by 1 base and J by 5 bases, with 11 bases between them. CDR3 residues: CASSIGDSVETQYF. The CDR3 DNA is TGTGCCAGTAGTATAGGAGACAGCGTGGAGACCCAGTACTTC.